The clone carrying this T cell receptor beta chain came up many times. The antigen is undetermined. This sample was taken from a study of neurological immune-mediated disorders. The study, taken as a whole, reports: TCR-beta repertoires seemed private in all groups, with no expanded CDR3 amino acid sequences shared. HTLV-1-associated myelopathy led in TCR clonal expansion, while multiple sclerosis ranked lowest, below healthy controls.

The cDNA was generated through 5'RACE incorporating 10-nucleotide random UMIs. Each sequencing run yielded over 200 million TCR-beta sequences from 15-18 subjects. MiXCR, applied by TCRdb to the 5' RACE reads, yields one record per CDR3 protein. Of roughly 98,000 distinct CDR3 sequences listed, 13% are singletons. The time point here: longitudinal time-point 2. Trimming shortened V by 1 base and J by 6 bases, and 24 bases separated the two germline ends. The CDR3 consists of 18 residues. This TCR came from a female donor with HTLV-1-associated myelopathy (HAM/TSP). V is TRBV12-3 or TRBV12-4 and J is TRBJ1-2, with a weak D call TRBD1 (5 bases). Input material: PBMCs. In nucleotides, the CDR3 is TGTGCCAGCAGTTTAGGGTATGGACGGGGCAGGGAGGATGATGGCTACACCTTC. As protein: CASSLGYGRGREDDGYTF.